A selection of T cell receptor beta chains follows, all from one sample in a study of blood T cell repertoires in COVID-19. The protocol was immunoSEQ multiplex PCR, while the TCRdb copy is restricted to in-frame clones and leaves out a portion. The repertoire consists of hundreds of thousands of clones, with 80% to 90% occurring once and the leading ten covering around 20%. Sequencing used peripheral blood. Source of these receptors: a man aged 30 to 45 with active or convalescent COVID-19. The CDR3 runs from the conserved cysteine through the conserved F or W. D genes are given only for firm matches. The size entry is marked missing in some rows and otherwise reads once, few, many or a size class.

v_call	d_call	cdr3_length	clone_size	j_call	cdr3_nt	cdr3_aa
TRBV19	TRBD1	16	once	TRBJ1-6	TGTGCCAGTAGTCCCCGAGCAGGGGGCCACAATTCACCCCTCCACTTT	CASSPRAGGHNSPLHF
TRBV3-1/TRBV3-2	TRBD1	16	-	TRBJ2-5	TGTGCCAGCAGCCAAGTCAGGGGGCCAAAAGGAGAGACCCAGTACTTC	CASSQVRGPKGETQYF
TRBV7-9	TRBD2	13	once	TRBJ2-5	TGTGCCAGCCTAGCGGGAGGAGGAGAGACCCAGTACTTC	CASLAGGGETQYF
TRBV6-1	-	13	-	TRBJ1-2	TGTGCCAGCAGTGAAGGGGGGCGCTCTGGCTACACCTTC	CASSEGGRSGYTF
TRBV7-2	TRBD1	15	-	TRBJ1-2	TGTGCCAGCAGCCCGACCGGACAGGGGAACTATGGCTACACCTTC	CASSPTGQGNYGYTF
TRBV2	TRBD2	13	-	TRBJ2-7	TGTGCCAGCAGGGGGGAGGGAGGCTACGAGCAGTACTTC	CASRGEGGYEQYF
TRBV28	TRBD1	15	once	TRBJ1-2	TGTGCCAGCAGTTTGGAAAGGGGGCAGGACTATGGCTACACCTTC	CASSLERGQDYGYTF
TRBV7-9	-	14	-	TRBJ1-5	TGTGCCAGCAGCTTAGACAGCCACAATCAGCCCCAGCATTTT	CASSLDSHNQPQHF
TRBV7-2	TRBD2	16	-	TRBJ2-7	TGTGCCAGCAGCTTAGGGGTAGCGGGAGGCCAATACGAGCAGTACTTC	CASSLGVAGGQYEQYF
TRBV4-3	-	15	-	TRBJ2-3	TGCGCCAGCAGCCAAGTGACGGGAAGCACAGATACGCAGTATTTT	CASSQVTGSTDTQYF
TRBV5-5	TRBD1	13	-	TRBJ1-2	TGTGCCAGCAGCTTGGCTGGACAGGGGGGCTACACCTTC	CASSLAGQGGYTF
TRBV3-1/TRBV3-2	TRBD2	16	-	TRBJ2-2	TGTGCCAGCAGCCAGACCGGGACTAGCGGCACCGGGGAGCTGTTTTTT	CASSQTGTSGTGELFF
TRBV6-5	-	13	few	TRBJ1-6	TGTGCCAGCAGGCGGGACGGCTATTCACCCCTCCACTTT	CASRRDGYSPLHF
TRBV6-5	-	14	few	TRBJ2-1	TGTGCCAGCAGTTACTCCCTTTTCGACAATGAGCAGTTCTTC	CASSYSLFDNEQFF
TRBV4-1	TRBD1	15	-	TRBJ2-7	TGCGCCAGCAGCCATCGGGGACAGGGGAGAAACGAGCAGTACTTC	CASSHRGQGRNEQYF
TRBV19	TRBD1	14	-	TRBJ1-2	TGTGCCAGTAGTATAGGGGCAGGGGGCGATGGCTACACCTTC	CASSIGAGGDGYTF
TRBV7-9	-	14	-	TRBJ2-7	TGTGCCAGCAGCTTAGGGTGGGGGGGCGACGAGCAGTACTTC	CASSLGWGGDEQYF
TRBV19	TRBD2	13	-	TRBJ2-1	TGTGCCACCGGGACTAGCTCTCTGAGGGAGCAGTTCTTC	CATGTSSLREQFF
TRBV11-3	-	13	-	TRBJ1-1	TGTGCCAGCAGCTTGGACCCGGGGACTGAAGCTTTCTTT	CASSLDPGTEAFF
TRBV4-1	TRBD1	15	-	TRBJ1-5	TGCGCCAGCAGCCAACCCCAGGGGGGCAATCAGCCCCAGCATTTT	CASSQPQGGNQPQHF
TRBV28	-	12	-	TRBJ2-7	TGTGCCAGCAGTTCGTACCGCGACGAGCAGTACTTC	CASSSYRDEQYF
TRBV3-1/TRBV3-2	-	16	-	TRBJ1-3	TGTGCCAGCTCCTCGTATCACCCTAGCTCTGGAAACACCATATATTTT	CASSSYHPSSGNTIYF
TRBV4-1	TRBD1	17	few	TRBJ2-1	TGCGCCAGCAGCCAGCTAATACAGGGGAGCTCCTACAATGAGCAGTTCTTC	CASSQLIQGSSYNEQFF
TRBV28	TRBD1	18	-	TRBJ2-2	TGTGCCAGCAGTTTATCGACCCCCGGGACAGGGAGCACCGGGGAGCTGTTTTTT	CASSLSTPGTGSTGELFF
TRBV4-3	-	13	-	TRBJ2-1	TGCGCCAGCAGTCCCAGGTATGGCCATGAGCAGTTCTTC	CASSPRYGHEQFF